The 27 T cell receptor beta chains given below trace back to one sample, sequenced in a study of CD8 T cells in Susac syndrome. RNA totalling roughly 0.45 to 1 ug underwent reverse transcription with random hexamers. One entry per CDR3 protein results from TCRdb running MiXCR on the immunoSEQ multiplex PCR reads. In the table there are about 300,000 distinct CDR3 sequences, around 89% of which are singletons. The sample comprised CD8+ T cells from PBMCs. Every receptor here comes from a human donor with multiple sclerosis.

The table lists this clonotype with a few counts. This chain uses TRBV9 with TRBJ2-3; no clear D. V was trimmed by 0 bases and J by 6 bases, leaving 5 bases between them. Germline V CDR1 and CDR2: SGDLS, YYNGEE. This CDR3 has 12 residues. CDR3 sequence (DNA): TGTGCCAGCAGCGTAGAGGGCGATACGCAGTATTTT. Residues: CASSVEGDTQYF.

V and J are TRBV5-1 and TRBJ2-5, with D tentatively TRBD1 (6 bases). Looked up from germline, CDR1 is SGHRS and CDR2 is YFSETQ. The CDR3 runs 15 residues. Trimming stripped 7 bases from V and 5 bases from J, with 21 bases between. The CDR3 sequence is CASSKTGPSRETQYF. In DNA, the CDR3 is TGCGCCAGCTCTAAGACAGGCCCTTCTCGGGAGACCCAGTACTTC.

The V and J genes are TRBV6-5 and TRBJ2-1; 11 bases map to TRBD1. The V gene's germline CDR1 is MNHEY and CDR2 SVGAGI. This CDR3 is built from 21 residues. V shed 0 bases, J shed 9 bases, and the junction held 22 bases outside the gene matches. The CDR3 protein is CASSYSRWDRGSAGEAFEQFF. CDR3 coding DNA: TGTGCCAGCAGTTACTCGAGATGGGACAGGGGGTCGGCGGGGGAAGCTTTTGAGCAGTTCTTC.

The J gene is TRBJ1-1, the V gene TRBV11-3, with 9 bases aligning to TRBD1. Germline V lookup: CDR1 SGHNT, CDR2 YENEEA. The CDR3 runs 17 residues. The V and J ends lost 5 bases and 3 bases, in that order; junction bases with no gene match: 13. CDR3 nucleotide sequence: TGTGCCAGCAGCCCTAGAGGGACAGGGACCGCGGACACTGAAGCTTTCTTT. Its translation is CASSPRGTGTADTEAFF.

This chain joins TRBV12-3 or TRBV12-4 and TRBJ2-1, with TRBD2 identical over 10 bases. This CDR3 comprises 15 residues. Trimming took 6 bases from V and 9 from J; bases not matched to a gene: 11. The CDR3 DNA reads TGTGCCAGCAGACCTACCGGGACTAGCGTCGGTGAGCAGTTCTTC. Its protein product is CASRPTGTSVGEQFF.

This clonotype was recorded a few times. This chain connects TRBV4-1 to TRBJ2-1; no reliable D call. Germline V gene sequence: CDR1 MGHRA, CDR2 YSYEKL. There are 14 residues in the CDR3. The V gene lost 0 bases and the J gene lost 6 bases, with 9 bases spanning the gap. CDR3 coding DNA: TGCGCCAGCAGCCAAGATACGACCCTCAATGAGCAGTTCTTC. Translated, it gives CASSQDTTLNEQFF.

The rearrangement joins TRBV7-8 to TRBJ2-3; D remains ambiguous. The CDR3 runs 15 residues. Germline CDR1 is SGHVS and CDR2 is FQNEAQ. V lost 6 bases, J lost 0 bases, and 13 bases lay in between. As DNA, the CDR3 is TGTGCCAGCAGATGGGCGGTGGCTAGCACAGATACGCAGTATTTT. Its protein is CASRWAVASTDTQYF.

Here the CDR3 DNA reads TGCGCCAGCAGCCAAGAACGAGGGTTCTACGAGCAGTACTTC. Translating it yields CASSQERGFYEQYF. The chain carries TRBV4-3 and TRBJ2-7, with D possibly TRBD2 on 5 matching bases. The germline V gene has CDR1 LGHNA and CDR2 YSLEER. The CDR3 runs to 14 residues. Trimming took 0 bases from V and 3 from J, leaving 9 bases between them.

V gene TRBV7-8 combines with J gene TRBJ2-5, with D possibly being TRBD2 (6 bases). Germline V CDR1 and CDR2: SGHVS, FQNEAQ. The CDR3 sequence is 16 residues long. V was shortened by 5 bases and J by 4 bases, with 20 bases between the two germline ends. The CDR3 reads CASSPAGTPTRETQYF. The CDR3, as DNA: TGTGCCAGCAGCCCCGCCGGGACTCCGACCAGAGAGACCCAGTACTTC.

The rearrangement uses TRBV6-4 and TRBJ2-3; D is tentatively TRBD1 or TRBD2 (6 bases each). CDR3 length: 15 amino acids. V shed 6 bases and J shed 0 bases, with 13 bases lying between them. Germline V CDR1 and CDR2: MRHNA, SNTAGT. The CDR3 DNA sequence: TGTGCCAGCAGCCCGGGGGCTCAGAGCACAGATACGCAGTATTTT. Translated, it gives CASSPGAQSTDTQYF.

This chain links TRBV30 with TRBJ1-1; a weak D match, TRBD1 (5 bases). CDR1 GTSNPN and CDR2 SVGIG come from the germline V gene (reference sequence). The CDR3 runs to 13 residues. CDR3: CALWGVLNTEAFF. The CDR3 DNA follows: TGTGCTCTTTGGGGGGTTTTGAACACTGAAGCTTTCTTT.

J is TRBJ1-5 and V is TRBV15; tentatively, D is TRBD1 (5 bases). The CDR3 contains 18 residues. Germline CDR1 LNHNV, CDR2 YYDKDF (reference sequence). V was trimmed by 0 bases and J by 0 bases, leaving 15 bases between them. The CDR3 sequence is CATSRDSQGGISNQPQHF. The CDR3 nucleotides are TGTGCCACCAGCAGAGATAGCCAGGGTGGAATTAGCAATCAGCCCCAGCATTTT.

The CDR3 bases are TGTGCCAGCAGCCAAGAACCAGGGAGAGAGGATGAAAAACTGTTTTTT. Its translation is CASSQEPGREDEKLFF. The rearrangement links TRBV14 to TRBJ1-4; perhaps TRBD1 as D (5 bases). This CDR3 is 16 amino acids long. The germline V gene has CDR1 SGHDN and CDR2 FVKESK. The V end was cut by 0 bases, the J end by 6 bases, with 14 bases between.

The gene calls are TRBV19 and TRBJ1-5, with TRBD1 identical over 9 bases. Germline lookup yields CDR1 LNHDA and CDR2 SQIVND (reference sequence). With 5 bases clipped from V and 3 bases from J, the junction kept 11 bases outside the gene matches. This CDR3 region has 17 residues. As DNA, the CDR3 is TGTGCCAGTAGTGCCGTGGTGGGACAGGGTAACAATCAGCCCCAGCATTTT. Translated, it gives CASSAVVGQGNNQPQHF.

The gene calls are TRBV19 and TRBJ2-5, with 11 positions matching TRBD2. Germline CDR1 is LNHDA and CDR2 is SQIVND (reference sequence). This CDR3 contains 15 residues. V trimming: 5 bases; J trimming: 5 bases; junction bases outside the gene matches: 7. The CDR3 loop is CASSGTTSGTETQYF. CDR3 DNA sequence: TGTGCCAGTAGTGGGACGACTAGCGGGACCGAGACCCAGTACTTC.

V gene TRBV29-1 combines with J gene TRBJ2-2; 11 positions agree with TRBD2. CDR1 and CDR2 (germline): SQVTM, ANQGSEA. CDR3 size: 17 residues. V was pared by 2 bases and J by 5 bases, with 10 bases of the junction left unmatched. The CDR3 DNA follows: TGCAGCGTTGAATTAGCGGGAGGGCCCCCGGGGACCGGGGAGCTGTTTTTT. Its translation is CSVELAGGPPGTGELFF.

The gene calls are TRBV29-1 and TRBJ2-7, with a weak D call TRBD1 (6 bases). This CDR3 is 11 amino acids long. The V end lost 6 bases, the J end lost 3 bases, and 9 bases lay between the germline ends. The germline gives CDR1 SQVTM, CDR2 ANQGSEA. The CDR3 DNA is TGCAGCGTCCTAGGGGGCTACGAGCAGTACTTC. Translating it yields CSVLGGYEQYF.

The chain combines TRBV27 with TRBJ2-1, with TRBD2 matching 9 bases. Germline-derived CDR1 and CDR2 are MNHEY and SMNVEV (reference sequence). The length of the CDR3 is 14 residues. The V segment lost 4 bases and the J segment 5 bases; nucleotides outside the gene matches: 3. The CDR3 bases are TGTGCCAGCAGTTACGGACTAGCGAACAATGAGCAGTTCTTC. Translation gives CASSYGLANNEQFF.

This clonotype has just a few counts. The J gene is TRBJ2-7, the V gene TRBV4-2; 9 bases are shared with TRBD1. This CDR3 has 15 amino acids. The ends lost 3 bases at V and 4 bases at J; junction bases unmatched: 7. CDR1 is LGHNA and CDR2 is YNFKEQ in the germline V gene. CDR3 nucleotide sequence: TGTGCCAGCAGCCAGACGACCGGGACAGGGTACGAGCAGTACTTC. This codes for CASSQTTGTGYEQYF.

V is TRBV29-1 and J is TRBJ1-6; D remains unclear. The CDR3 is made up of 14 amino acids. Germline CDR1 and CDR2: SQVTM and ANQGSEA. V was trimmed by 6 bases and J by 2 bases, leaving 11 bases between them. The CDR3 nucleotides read TGCAGCGTGCTGGGGAAAACCTATAATTCACCCCTCCACTTT. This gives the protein CSVLGKTYNSPLHF.

The CDR3: CASSLRGSTGELFF. The CDR3 DNA reads as TGTGCCAGCAGCTTGAGGGGTTCCACCGGGGAGCTGTTTTTT. V gene TRBV13 combines with J gene TRBJ2-2; TRBD1 or TRBD2 may be the D gene (5 bases each). Trimming removed 3 bases from V and 4 bases from J, with 9 bases in between. In germline, CDR1 is PRHDT, CDR2 FYEKMQ (reference sequence). This CDR3 is 14 amino acids long.

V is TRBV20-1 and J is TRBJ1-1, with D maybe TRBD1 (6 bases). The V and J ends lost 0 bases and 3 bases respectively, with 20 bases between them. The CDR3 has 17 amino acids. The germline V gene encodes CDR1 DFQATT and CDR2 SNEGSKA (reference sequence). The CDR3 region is CSAREEDRPASHTEAFF. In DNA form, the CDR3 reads TGCAGTGCTAGAGAGGAAGACAGGCCAGCGTCCCACACTGAAGCTTTCTTT.

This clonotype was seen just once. The CDR3 sequence: CASSEYGTSGRGSYNEQFF. CDR3 coding DNA: TGTGCCAGCAGTGAATACGGGACTAGCGGGAGGGGCTCCTACAATGAGCAGTTCTTC. V is TRBV25-1 and J is TRBJ2-1; 16 bases fit TRBD2. Trimming took 0 bases from V and 0 from J; bases not matched to a gene: 2. The CDR3 has 19 residues. Germline V gives CDR1 MGHDK, CDR2 SYGVNS.

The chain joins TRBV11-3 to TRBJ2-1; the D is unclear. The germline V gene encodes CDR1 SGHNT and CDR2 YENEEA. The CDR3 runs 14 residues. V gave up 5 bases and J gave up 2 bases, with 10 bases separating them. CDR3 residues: CASSGRFPYNEQFF. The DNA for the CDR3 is TGTGCCAGCAGCGGGCGCTTCCCCTACAATGAGCAGTTCTTC. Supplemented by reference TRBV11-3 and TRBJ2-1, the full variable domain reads EAGVVQSPRYKIIEKKQPVAFWCNPISGHNTLYWYLQNLGQGPELLIRYENEEAVDDSQLPKDRFSAERLKGVDSTLKIQPAELGDSAVYLCASSGRFPYNEQFFGPGTRLTVL.

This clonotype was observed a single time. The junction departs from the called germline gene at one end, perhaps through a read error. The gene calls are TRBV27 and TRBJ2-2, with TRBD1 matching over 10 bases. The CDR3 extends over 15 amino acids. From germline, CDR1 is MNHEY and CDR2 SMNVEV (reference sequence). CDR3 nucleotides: TGTGCCAGCAGTCTATCCGGGACAGGGGCCGGGGAGCTGTTTTTT. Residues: CASSLSGTGAGELFF.

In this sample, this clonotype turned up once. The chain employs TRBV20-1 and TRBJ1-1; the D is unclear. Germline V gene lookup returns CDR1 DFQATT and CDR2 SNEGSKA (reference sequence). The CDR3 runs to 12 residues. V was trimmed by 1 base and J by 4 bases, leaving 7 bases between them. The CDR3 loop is CSARVWGTEAFF. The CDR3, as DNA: TGCAGTGCTAGAGTTTGGGGCACTGAAGCTTTCTTT.

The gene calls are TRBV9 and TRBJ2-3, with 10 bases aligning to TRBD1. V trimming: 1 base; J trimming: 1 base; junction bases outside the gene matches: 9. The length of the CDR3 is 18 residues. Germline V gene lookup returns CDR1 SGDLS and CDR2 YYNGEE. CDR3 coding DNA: TGTGCCAGCAGCGTATACGGGACAGGGGATATGGGCACAGATACGCAGTATTTT. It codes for CASSVYGTGDMGTDTQYF.